The 19 T cell receptor beta chains below all came from one sample that was sequenced in a study of cytomegalovirus exposure and HLA in healthy donors. The PCR was carried out with 60 Vbeta primers and 13 Jbeta primers. Assay used: immunoSEQ multiplex PCR; TCRdb lists only in-frame clones, some missing. Among about 160,000 clones listed, approximately 76% were seen once. Input material: PBMCs. These receptors were taken from a man aged 55 to 70 in good health and CMV-seronegative.

The table lists this clone with a few counts. The rearrangement joins TRBV5-4 to TRBJ2-7; 12 bases agree with TRBD2. The CDR3 consists of 15 residues. Trimming cost V 0 bases and J 5 bases; bases outside gene matches: 3. Germline V gives CDR1 SGHNT, CDR2 YYREEE (reference sequence). CDR3: CASSLALAGGNEQYF. DNA for the CDR3: TGTGCCAGCAGCTTGGCACTAGCGGGGGGTAACGAGCAGTACTTC.

The gene calls are TRBV7-7 and TRBJ2-1; the D gene is possibly TRBD2 (5 bases). CDR1 and CDR2 from the germline V gene are SSHAT and FNYEAQ (reference sequence). V gave up 3 bases and J gave up 0 bases, with 9 bases separating them. This CDR3 is built from 15 residues. CDR3 bases: TGTGCCAGCAGCTTTGGGAGTCCCTCCTACAATGAGCAGTTCTTC. It specifies CASSFGSPSYNEQFF.

V usage is TRBV7-6 and J usage is TRBJ1-6; D unresolved. The CDR3 sequence is 14 residues long. Trimming stripped 5 bases from V and 6 bases from J, with 11 bases between. CDR1 and CDR2 (germline): SGHVS, FNYEAQ. The CDR3, as DNA: TGTGCCAGCAGCATACAGAAATTTAATTCACCCCTCCACTTT. Translation: CASSIQKFNSPLHF. Using reference TRBV7-6 and TRBJ1-6 for the parts outside the CDR3, the full variable domain is GAGVSQSPRYKVTKRGQDVALRCDPISGHVSLYWYRQALGQGPEFLTYFNYEAQQDKSGLPNDRFSAERPEGSISTLTIQRTEQRDSAMYRCASSIQKFNSPLHFGNGTRLTVT.

This clone came up a few times. This chain joins TRBV7-7 and TRBJ2-3; 14 bases line up with TRBD2. Germline V CDR1 and CDR2: SSHAT, FNYEAQ (reference sequence). The J segment lost 4 bases and the V segment lost 5 bases, leaving 11 bases of the junction unmatched. The CDR3 contains 18 residues. Here the CDR3 DNA reads TGTGCCAGCAGCCCTCGAAGACTAGCGGGGGGGCAAGCAGATACGCAGTATTTT. Protein sequence: CASSPRRLAGGQADTQYF.

About this clone: At one end, the junction sequence differs from germline, possibly due to a read error. The V call is TRBV4-2, the J call TRBJ2-3; 9 positions match TRBD2. CDR1 LGHNA and CDR2 YNFKEQ come from the germline V gene. The CDR3 spans 17 residues. The CDR3 sequence: CASSQDEGGTSRDTQYF. For the CDR3, the DNA is TGTGCCAGCAGCCAAGATGAGGGAGGGACTAGCAGAGATACGCAGTATTTT.

The chain has TRBV4-3 and TRBJ1-2, with 9 bases fitting TRBD1. Germline V gene data show CDR1 as LGHNA and CDR2 as YSLEER. The CDR3 has 17 amino acids. J was trimmed by 2 bases and V by 4 bases; bases with no gene match: 11. The CDR3 sequence: CASSPYLSDRGNYGYTF. The CDR3 DNA reads TGCGCCAGCAGCCCATATCTATCGGACAGGGGCAACTATGGCTACACCTTC.

The chain has TRBV30 and TRBJ1-3; D may be TRBD1 (6 bases). The CDR3 extends over 16 amino acids. With 2 bases removed from V and 4 bases from J, the gap between germline ends came to 18 bases. Germline CDR1 reads GTSNPN; CDR2 reads SVGIG (reference sequence). CDR3 amino acids: CAWSYGGDTLGNTIYF. The CDR3 coding sequence is TGTGCCTGGAGTTATGGGGGCGACACTCTGGGAAACACCATATATTTT. Supplemented by reference TRBV30 and TRBJ1-3, the full variable domain reads SQTIHQWPATLVQPVGSPLSLECTVEGTSNPNLYWYRQAAGRGLQLLFYSVGIGQISSEVPQNLSASRPQDRQFILSSKKLLLSDSGFYLCAWSYGGDTLGNTIYFGEGSWLTVV.

The V call is TRBV7-3, the J call TRBJ1-2; 7 bases map to TRBD1. CDR1 SGHTA and CDR2 FQGTGA come from the germline V gene. This CDR3 has 14 residues. V was pared by 1 base and J by 7 bases, with 6 bases of the junction left unmatched. CDR3 nucleotide sequence: TGTGCCAGCAGCTTAAGCAGGGGGAATGGTGGCTACACCTTC. It specifies CASSLSRGNGGYTF.

V and J are TRBV19 and TRBJ2-1; 7 nucleotides line up with TRBD2. Germline V gene sequence: CDR1 LNHDA, CDR2 SQIVND (reference sequence). The CDR3 contains 16 residues. V was pared by 5 bases and J by 1 base, with 8 bases of the junction left unmatched. CDR3 protein: CASSSRLAQSYNEQFF. DNA for the CDR3: TGTGCCAGTAGTTCCCGACTAGCCCAATCCTACAATGAGCAGTTCTTC.

The chain employs TRBV4-3 and TRBJ2-2, with D maybe TRBD2 (5 bases). Trimming stripped 5 bases from V and 6 bases from J, with 13 bases between. The germline gives CDR1 LGHNA, CDR2 YSLEER. The CDR3 length is 14 residues. The CDR3 reads CASSSGVRAGELFF. The CDR3 DNA follows: TGCGCCAGCAGCTCCGGGGTACGGGCCGGGGAGCTGTTTTTT.

The chain couples TRBV19 to TRBJ2-7, with 9 positions matching TRBD1. The CDR3 consists of 15 residues. J gave up 6 bases and V 3 bases, and 9 bases lay outside the gene matches. Germline CDR1 is LNHDA and CDR2 is SQIVND (reference sequence). The CDR3 is CASSMGQGGIGEQYF. For the CDR3, the DNA is TGTGCCAGTAGTATGGGACAGGGAGGCATTGGCGAGCAGTACTTC.

This clone was observed a handful of times. This CDR3 is CASSDSGRYGYTF. CDR3 in DNA: TGTGCCAGCAGTGACTCGGGGCGCTATGGCTACACCTTC. This sequence joins TRBV6-4 and TRBJ1-2, with a weak D call TRBD1 (5 bases). V was cut by 0 bases and J by 4 bases, with 6 bases left in between. CDR1 is MRHNA and CDR2 is SNTAGT in the germline V gene. CDR3 length: 13 residues.

The gene calls are TRBV5-8 and TRBJ2-4; possible D gene TRBD2, 7 bases. The germline V gene encodes CDR1 SGHTS and CDR2 YDEGEE. CDR3 length equals 17 residues. The germline V and J ends were trimmed by 4 bases and 1 base, with 18 bases remaining between them. CDR3 bases: TGTGCCAGCAGCCCCCTGGGAGGGGGGGCTGCCAAAAACATTCAGTACTTC. Its protein product is CASSPLGGGAAKNIQYF.

V and J are TRBV30 and TRBJ1-1, with D possibly TRBD1 on 5 matching bases. Trimming stripped 4 bases from V and 5 bases from J, with 20 bases between. The CDR3 loop spans 15 amino acids. The germline CDR1 and CDR2 sequences are GTSNPN and SVGIG (reference sequence). CDR3 region: CAWNSHGGGRTEAFF. CDR3 nucleotide sequence: TGTGCCTGGAATTCACACGGGGGGGGGAGGACTGAAGCTTTCTTT.

The rearrangement uses TRBV7-2 and TRBJ1-4; D is possibly TRBD1 (5 bases). Germline V gives CDR1 SGHTA, CDR2 FQGNSA. CDR3 length: 15 residues. Trimming stripped 5 bases from V and 4 bases from J, with 14 bases between. The CDR3 here is CASSPPGFNNEKLFF. CDR3 DNA: TGTGCCAGCAGCCCCCCAGGGTTTAATAATGAAAAACTGTTTTTT.

The rearrangement links TRBV5-1 to TRBJ1-1, with 8 nucleotides matching TRBD1. The CDR3 loop spans 15 amino acids. The germline gives CDR1 SGHRS, CDR2 YFSETQ. The V gene end was trimmed by 1 base and the J gene end by 4 bases; junction bases not matched to a gene: 6. CDR3 DNA: TGCGCCAGCAGCTTGCAGGGGGCGCGAAGCACTGAAGCTTTCTTT. It translates to CASSLQGARSTEAFF.

The chain employs TRBV11-2 and TRBJ2-7, with TRBD2 identical over 9 bases. J gave up 4 bases and V 6 bases, and 7 bases lay outside the gene matches. The CDR3 sequence is 14 residues long. Per the germline V gene, CDR1 is SGHAT and CDR2 is FQNNGV. The DNA for the CDR3 is TGTGCCAGCAGTATCGCGGGAGGGCCTTACGAGCAGTACTTC. Translation: CASSIAGGPYEQYF.

The chain employs TRBV7-7 and TRBJ2-1; the match to TRBD2 covers 9 bases. Unmatched junction bases numbered 5, after V lost 4 bases and J lost 4 bases. CDR3 length: 15 amino acids. The V gene's germline CDR1 is SSHAT and CDR2 FNYEAQ (reference sequence). The CDR3 DNA reads as TGTGCCAGCAGCTCCGGACTAGCGTCATACAATGAGCAGTTCTTC. It is translated as CASSSGLASYNEQFF.

The chain links TRBV10-1 to TRBJ2-7; D remains unclear. Trimming cost V 9 bases and J 2 bases, with 20 bases left between them. The CDR3 totals 15 residues. Germline CDR1 reads WNHNN; CDR2 reads SYGVQD (reference sequence). The CDR3 loop is CARSHEERNPYEQYF. As DNA, the CDR3 is TGCGCCAGGTCGCACGAGGAGCGAAACCCCTACGAGCAGTACTTC.